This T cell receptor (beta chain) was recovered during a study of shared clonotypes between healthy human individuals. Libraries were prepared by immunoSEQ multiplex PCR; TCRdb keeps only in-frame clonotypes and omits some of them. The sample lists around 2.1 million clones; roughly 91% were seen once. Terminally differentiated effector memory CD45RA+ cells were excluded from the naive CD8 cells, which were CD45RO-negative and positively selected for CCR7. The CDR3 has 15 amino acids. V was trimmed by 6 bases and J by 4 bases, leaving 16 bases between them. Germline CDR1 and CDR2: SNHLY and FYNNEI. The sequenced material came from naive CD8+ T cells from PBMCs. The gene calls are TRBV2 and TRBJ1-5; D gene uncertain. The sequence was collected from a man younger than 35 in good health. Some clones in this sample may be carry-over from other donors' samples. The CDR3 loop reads CASSPESSDNQPQHF. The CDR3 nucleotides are TGTGCCAGCAGCCCGGAGTCAAGTGATAATCAGCCCCAGCATTTT.